One and the same sample provided the 11 T cell receptor beta chains below, sequenced in a study of T cells after yellow fever vaccination. Via MiXCR, TCRdb re-called the 5' RACE reads, giving one row per CDR3 protein. Of some 240,000 distinct CDR3 sequences listed, approximately 3.5% are singletons. This sample comprised PBMCs, obtained 15 days after the yellow fever booster vaccination. These receptors all stem from a young man who received the YFV17D yellow fever vaccine.

This clonotype occurred many times. The CDR3 is CSAADGTSYEQYF. The CDR3, as DNA: TGCAGTGCTGCGGACGGGACCTCCTACGAGCAGTACTTC. The chain recombines TRBV20-1 with TRBJ2-7, with D perhaps being TRBD1 or TRBD2 (5 bases each). V lost 5 bases and J lost 0, with 11 bases in between. CDR1 and CDR2 from the germline V gene are DFQATT and SNEGSKA (reference sequence). This CDR3 comprises 13 residues.

This clonotype was observed many times. This sequence joins TRBV14 and TRBJ2-7, with D perhaps TRBD2 (6 bases). The CDR3 extends over 15 amino acids. The V gene's germline CDR1 is SGHDN and CDR2 FVKESK. Trimming took 1 base from V and 5 from J, leaving 15 bases between them. CDR3 protein: CASSQVWGEADEQYF. CDR3 nucleotides: TGTGCCAGCAGCCAAGTCTGGGGGGAGGCGGACGAGCAGTACTTC.

This clonotype came up many times. The chain couples TRBV5-1 to TRBJ2-2; 7 positions agree with TRBD1. The V segment lost 4 bases and the J segment 0 bases; nucleotides outside the gene matches: 9. The CDR3 has 17 amino acids. Per the germline V gene, CDR1 is SGHRS and CDR2 is YFSETQ. The CDR3 DNA is TGCGCCAGCAGCGTGGGGACAGCGCCAACGAACACCGGGGAGCTGTTTTTT. It encodes CASSVGTAPTNTGELFF.

This clonotype occurred many times. This chain connects TRBV7-2 to TRBJ1-1; TRBD1 agrees at 9 bases. The ends lost 5 bases at V and 4 bases at J; junction bases unmatched: 8. Germline CDR1 and CDR2: SGHTA and FQGNSA. The CDR3 is 15 amino acids. The CDR3 DNA is TGTGCCAGCAGCAGGACAGGGGTGGTCGGCACTGAAGCTTTCTTT. This gives the protein CASSRTGVVGTEAFF.

This clonotype was recorded many times. The junction does not match germline at one end; this may be a read error. The CDR3 sequence is CASSQGGRGLGTDTQYF. The CDR3 nucleotides read TGCGCCAGCAGCCAAGGGGGCAGGGGGCTTGGCACGGATACGCAGTATTTT. The V gene is TRBV4-1, the J gene TRBJ2-3; 8 bases map to TRBD1. Germline V gene lookup returns CDR1 MGHRA and CDR2 YSYEKL. This CDR3 comprises 17 residues.

This clonotype was seen at least ten times. The V call is TRBV25-1, the J call TRBJ2-5; TRBD2 matches 7 bases. The CDR3 is 14 amino acids. Germline trimming cut 4 bases from V and 5 bases from J; bases unmatched to any gene: 7. CDR1 is MGHDK, CDR2 SYGVNS, per germline. The CDR3 DNA follows: TGTGCCAGCAGTGTACTGGGGGGGGTGGAGACCCAGTACTTC. Its protein is CASSVLGGVETQYF. The whole variable domain, remainder taken from reference TRBV25-1 and TRBJ2-5, is EADIYQTPRYLVIGTGKKITLECSQTMGHDKMYWYQQDPGMELHLIHYSYGVNSTEKGDLSSESTVSRIRTEHFPLTLESARPSHTSQYLCASSVLGGVETQYFGPGTRLLVL.

In its sample, this clonotype was seen many times. This chain joins TRBV29-1 and TRBJ1-2; weak D call: TRBD1 (5 bases). The CDR3 consists of 14 residues. V lost 3 bases, J lost 8 bases, and 19 bases lay in between. Germline CDR1 reads SQVTM; CDR2 reads ANQGSEA. The CDR3: CSVDQAGRGFGYTF. The CDR3 DNA reads TGCAGCGTTGACCAAGCTGGGAGGGGATTCGGCTACACCTTC. Based on the CDR3 plus reference TRBV29-1 and TRBJ1-2, the full variable domain is SAVISQKPSRDICQRGTSLTIQCQVDSQVTMMFWYRQQPGQSLTLIATANQGSEATYESGFVIDKFPISRPNLTFSTLTVSNMSPEDSSIYLCSVDQAGRGFGYTFGSGTRLTVV.

This clonotype was detected only a few times. V usage is TRBV7-2 and J usage is TRBJ1-2, with TRBD1 matching over 7 bases. The CDR3 covers 14 residues. CDR1 is SGHTA and CDR2 is FQGNSA in the germline V gene. After removal of 3 bases from V and 1 base from J, the junction contained 2 bases not matched to a gene. As DNA, the CDR3 is TGTGCCAGCAGCTTGACAGGGTTTAACTATGGCTACACCTTC. Translated, it gives CASSLTGFNYGYTF.

Concerning this clonotype: This sequence may be a read error, since a much larger clone differs from it by one base. V is TRBV7-2 and J is TRBJ2-7; D tentatively fits TRBD1 or TRBD2 (7 bases each). This CDR3 is 16 amino acids long. Germline CDR1 is SGHTA and CDR2 is FQGNSA. For the CDR3, the DNA is TGTGCCAGCAGCTCCTCAGGGGGGGGTAAAAGGTACGAGCTGTACTTC. This encodes CASSSSGGGKRYELYF.

This clonotype was found many times. The chain is built from TRBV11-2 and TRBJ2-7; D possibly corresponds to TRBD2 (5 bases). The germline V gene has CDR1 SGHAT and CDR2 FQNNGV. The CDR3 consists of 15 residues. The germline V and J ends were trimmed by 1 base and 2 bases, with 12 bases remaining between them. DNA of the CDR3: TGTGCCAGCAGCTTAGGCCGGGATACACCCTACGAGCAGTACTTC. Its translation: CASSLGRDTPYEQYF.

This clonotype was detected many times. V gene TRBV5-1 combines with J gene TRBJ2-7, with a weak D call TRBD1 (7 bases). The CDR3 contains 14 residues. Germline V gene data show CDR1 as SGHRS and CDR2 as YFSETQ. Trimming took off 6 bases at V and 2 bases at J, with 15 bases between the two ends. The CDR3 nucleotides read TGCGCCAGCACTCGCAGGGGGGCCCCCTACGAGCAGTACTTC. Its translation is CASTRRGAPYEQYF.